This T cell receptor beta chain was captured in a study of regulatory T cells in long-lasting Graves disease. Regarding time point: newly diagnosed GD, antithyroid drugs for less than 3 months. There was RNA extracted from PBMCs, and the TCR library was made from it. Combining iRepertoire HTBI primers with Arm-PCR of CDR3 regions, the authors built TCR beta libraries. TCRdb recomputed calls from the multiplex PCR reads with MiXCR, one row per CDR3 protein. Of a few hundred thousand distinct CDR3 sequences in the sample, 15% to 20% are singletons; the top ten hold less than 15%. Germline CDR1 DFQATT, CDR2 SNEGSKA (reference sequence). The CDR3 is 13 amino acids. Ten or more counts support this clonotype. Another study also made use of these data, one on T cells in Graves' hyperthyroidism and ophthalmopathy.

The starting material was peripheral blood mononuclear cells (PBMCs), obtained at new diagnosis, from a patient treated with antithyroid drugs. The J gene is TRBJ1-1, the V gene TRBV20-1, with D maybe TRBD1 (6 bases). The source is a young woman with Graves disease. CDR3 protein: CLIPRETGTEAFF. CDR3 in DNA: TGCCTTATACCCCGGGAGACAGGTACTGAAGCTTTCTTT.